Below are 9 T cell receptor beta chains sequenced from a single sample in a study of T cells in Graves' hyperthyroidism and ophthalmopathy. Amplified TCR beta CDR3 regions derived from RNA transcripts. Primed by the HTBI set, a first-round RT-PCR was run on the TCR CDR3. MiXCR, run by TCRdb on the multiplex PCR reads, gives a single entry per CDR3 protein. The repertoire holds approximately 600,000 distinct CDR3 sequences, with around 21% as singletons. Sequencing was carried out using blood. These TCRs come from a young man with Graves' ophthalmopathy.

The genes are TRBV7-9 and TRBJ2-3; TRBD2 might be the D (6 bases). Trimming took off 7 bases at V and 2 bases at J, with 10 bases between the two ends. The CDR3 covers 13 residues. Germline V gene data show CDR1 as SEHNR and CDR2 as FQNEAQ (reference sequence). DNA for the CDR3: TGTGCCAGCATAGCGGAATTCACAGATACGCAGTATTTT. This codes for CASIAEFTDTQYF.

The chain is built from TRBV12-3 or TRBV12-4 and TRBJ2-3; no reliable D call. With 6 bases removed from V and 4 bases from J, the gap between germline ends came to 5 bases. The length of the CDR3 is 11 residues. The CDR3 coding sequence is TGTGCCAGCAGCGCTTCAGATACGCAGTATTTT. Encoded protein: CASSASDTQYF.

The chain employs TRBV11-3 and TRBJ2-7; a weak D match, TRBD2 (6 bases). The CDR3 length is 15 residues. Deletions cut 5 bases from V and 1 base from J, with 15 bases between. Per the germline V gene, CDR1 is SGHNT and CDR2 is YENEEA. The DNA of the CDR3 is TGTGCCAGCAGCCCCCAGACCCGGGAGTCCTACGAGCAGTACTTC. Protein: CASSPQTRESYEQYF.

The chain is built from TRBV9 and TRBJ1-2, with D maybe TRBD1 (6 bases). Germline CDR1 and CDR2: SGDLS and YYNGEE. The CDR3 is 15 amino acids. Trimming removed 3 bases at V and 7 bases at J, with 19 bases between. The CDR3 DNA reads as TGTGCCAGCAGCGGAGGACAGTCTCTGCTCGGTGGCTACACCTTC. Residues: CASSGGQSLLGGYTF.

This clonotype was recorded many times. The chain has TRBV13 and TRBJ1-1; 9 bases align to TRBD1. From germline, CDR1 is PRHDT and CDR2 FYEKMQ (reference sequence). Germline trimming cut 5 bases from V and 8 bases from J; bases unmatched to any gene: 6. The CDR3 covers 13 residues. The CDR3 sequence: CASSAGTGSEAFF. DNA for the CDR3: TGTGCCAGCAGCGCAGGGACAGGGTCAGAAGCTTTCTTT.

The table lists this clonotype with many counts. V usage is TRBV12-3 or TRBV12-4 and J usage is TRBJ1-1, with D tentatively TRBD1 (5 bases). This CDR3 is 14 amino acids long. V was clipped by 1 base and J by 4 bases, with 10 bases between them. For the CDR3, the DNA is TGTGCCAGCAGTTTAGGGGGCGGTAGCACTGAAGCTTTCTTT. This sequence encodes CASSLGGGSTEAFF.

Only a few counts were recorded for this clonotype. The V gene is TRBV11-2, the J gene TRBJ2-2, with 9 positions matching TRBD1. This CDR3 is built from 16 residues. V lost 4 bases and J lost 5; bases outside the gene matches: 8. Germline CDR1 SGHAT, CDR2 FQNNGV. CDR3 residues: CASSSPGQGYTGELFF. Here the CDR3 DNA reads TGTGCCAGCAGCTCCCCCGGACAGGGGTATACCGGGGAGCTGTTTTTT.

This clonotype was observed many times. The V call is TRBV7-2, the J call TRBJ2-1; unclear D gene. Between the trimmed V and J ends, which lost 4 bases and 5 bases, there was a span of 6 bases. Per germline, CDR1 SGHTA and CDR2 FQGNSA. CDR3 length: 12 amino acids. The CDR3 region has the DNA TGTGCCAGCAGCTCTCAGGACAATGAGCAGTTCTTC. Translated, it gives CASSSQDNEQFF.

There are many counts of this clonotype. The DNA for the CDR3 is TGTGCCAGCAGAACTGGGGGGAACACTGAAGCTTTCTTT. Translated, it gives CASRTGGNTEAFF. The chain employs TRBV6-1 and TRBJ1-1, with D possibly being TRBD1 (5 bases). The CDR3 is 13 amino acids. The germline V and J ends were trimmed by 6 bases and 1 base, with 9 bases remaining between them. CDR1 is MNHNS, CDR2 SASEGT, per germline.